This record concerns one T cell receptor beta chain sequence. What it recognizes is unknown. Germline assignment: CDR1 DFQATT and CDR2 SNEGSKA (reference sequence). V gave up 8 bases and J gave up 3 bases, with 11 bases separating them. This CDR3 spans 12 amino acids. As for treatment: roughly ten-day PBMC culture with coronavirus spike peptide pools or control peptides (ViraFEST assay). The ViraFEST method relied on peptide pools to expand antigen-specific T cells, followed by TCR sequencing. The data were taken from a study of vaccination and CD4 T cells after COVID-19. Study-level background: Overlapping spike pools from SARS-CoV-2 and HCoV-NL63, HCoV-OC43 and HCoV-229E served as culture stimuli.

The assay that was used to sequence DNA from cultured CD4+ T cells was the Oncomine TCR Beta short-read assay. TCRdb ran MiXCR on the PCR reads and lists one entry per CDR3 protein. The sample shows about 11,000 distinct CDR3 sequences, over 50% of them seen only once. The receptor was isolated from a human donor who had recovered from COVID-19. This chain joins TRBV20-1 and TRBJ1-5; unclear D gene. Sequences were obtained from CD4+ T cells from blood, cultured in vitro. The chain's CDR3 is CSFRHTNQPQHF. The CDR3 DNA sequence: TGCAGTTTCCGGCACACCAATCAGCCCCAGCATTTT.